These 26 T cell receptor beta chains came from one sample sequenced in a study of radiation and T cells in renal cell carcinoma. The protocol was immunoSEQ multiplex PCR, while the TCRdb copy is restricted to in-frame clones and leaves out a portion. The sample lists roughly 120,000 clones, around 84% occurring once. The time point here: baseline pretreatment blood. Described treatment: 15 Gy SBRT to primary tumor, nephrectomy 4 weeks later. Specimen: blood, collected from a patient whose treatment included radiotherapy and nephrectomy. The receptors come from a woman in her fifties or sixties with renal cell carcinoma.

CDR3 sequence: CASTTGEYVGYTF. Written as DNA, the CDR3 is TGTGCCAGCACAACAGGGGAGTATGTCGGCTACACCTTC. The chain joins TRBV6-5 to TRBJ1-2; 7 bases are shared with TRBD1. J lost 8 bases, V lost 7 bases, and 10 bases had no gene match. This CDR3 has 13 amino acids. CDR1 is MNHEY and CDR2 is SVGAGI in the germline V gene.

The V call is TRBV6-5, the J call TRBJ2-2; D not certain. V gave up 6 bases and J gave up 2 bases, with 4 bases separating them. Germline V gene data show CDR1 as MNHEY and CDR2 as SVGAGI. The CDR3 has 12 residues. The CDR3 loop reads CASRGNTGELFF. Written as DNA, the CDR3 is TGTGCCAGCAGGGGCAACACCGGGGAGCTGTTTTTT.

This clone has only a few counts. The chain links TRBV6-1 to TRBJ1-5, with D unclear. The germline V gene encodes CDR1 MNHNS and CDR2 SASEGT. V lost 0 bases and J lost 7, with 7 bases in between. This CDR3 comprises 13 residues. The CDR3 reads CASSEAMAQPQHF. CDR3 sequence (DNA): TGTGCCAGCAGTGAAGCTATGGCCCAGCCCCAGCATTTT.

The chain links TRBV5-1 to TRBJ2-1; D perhaps matches TRBD1 (6 bases). The V end lost 2 bases, the J end lost 6 bases, and 18 bases lay between the germline ends. The germline CDR1 and CDR2 sequences are SGHRS and YFSETQ. The CDR3 has 16 amino acids. This chain's CDR3 is CASSFTPTGPSNEQFF. CDR3 in DNA: TGCGCCAGCAGCTTCACCCCGACAGGTCCCAGCAATGAGCAGTTCTTC.

The chain has TRBV28 and TRBJ1-3; D remains ambiguous. Germline CDR1 reads MDHEN; CDR2 reads SYDVKM. This CDR3 has 13 residues. V dropped 3 bases and J dropped 3 bases, with 6 bases sitting between them. This CDR3 is CASSFGIGNTIYF. Written as DNA, the CDR3 is TGTGCCAGCAGTTTCGGAATTGGAAACACCATATATTTT.

The chain couples TRBV27 to TRBJ2-7, with D perhaps matching TRBD1 or TRBD2 (5 bases each). V was cut by 3 bases and J by 2 bases, with 14 bases left in between. The CDR3 loop spans 15 amino acids. Germline V gene lookup returns CDR1 MNHEY and CDR2 SMNVEV (reference sequence). The chain's CDR3 is CASSLGIGAPYEQYF. The DNA of the CDR3 is TGTGCCAGCAGTTTGGGAATCGGGGCGCCCTACGAGCAGTACTTC.

This chain uses TRBV28 with TRBJ2-3; no reliable D call. Per the germline V gene, CDR1 is MDHEN and CDR2 is SYDVKM. The CDR3 extends over 15 amino acids. Trimming shortened V by 2 bases and J by 5 bases, and 14 bases separated the two germline ends. The CDR3 coding sequence is TGTGCCAGCAGTTTAACGGCCGGTTACGGAGATACGCAGTATTTT. The encoded protein is CASSLTAGYGDTQYF. The full variable domain, with the rest looked up from reference TRBV28 and TRBJ2-3, is DVKVTQSSRYLVKRTGEKVFLECVQDMDHENMFWYRQDPGLGLRLIYFSYDVKMKEKGDIPEGYSVSREKKERFSLILESASTNQTSMYLCASSLTAGYGDTQYFGPGTRLTVL.

This chain uses TRBV28 with TRBJ2-7, with 13 bases aligning to TRBD2. Germline V gene data show CDR1 as MDHEN and CDR2 as SYDVKM. With 2 bases clipped from V and 5 bases from J, the junction kept 6 bases outside the gene matches. This CDR3 has 16 amino acids. The CDR3 loop is CASSLMGLAGKHEQYF. Written as DNA, the CDR3 is TGTGCCAGCAGTTTAATGGGACTAGCGGGAAAGCACGAGCAGTACTTC.

This sequence joins TRBV7-2 and TRBJ2-1; 7 bases map to TRBD2. Germline V gives CDR1 SGHTA, CDR2 FQGNSA. J lost 8 bases, V lost 6 bases, and 10 bases had no gene match. The CDR3 totals 14 residues. CDR3 sequence (DNA): TGTGCCAGCAGTTACACCCGGGGGAGGGATGAGCAGTTCTTC. This encodes CASSYTRGRDEQFF.

This clone was picked up a small number of times. V and J are TRBV5-1 and TRBJ2-3; perhaps D is TRBD1 or TRBD2 (6 bases each). Trimming pared 4 bases from V and 1 base from J, leaving 13 bases between. Per the germline V gene, CDR1 is SGHRS and CDR2 is YFSETQ. The CDR3 consists of 15 residues. The CDR3 DNA is TGCGCCAGCAGCGAGGGGGGCTTTGGCACAGATACGCAGTATTTT. It codes for CASSEGGFGTDTQYF. Full variable domain (rest looked up from reference TRBV5-1 and TRBJ2-3): KAGVTQTPRYLIKTRGQQVTLSCSPISGHRSVSWYQQTPGQGLQFLFEYFSETQRNKGNFPGRFSGRQFSNSRSEMNVSTLELGDSALYLCASSEGGFGTDTQYFGPGTRLTVL.

The chain employs TRBV7-2 and TRBJ2-3; D may be TRBD2 (5 bases). The V gene lost 5 bases and the J gene lost 10 bases, with 10 bases spanning the gap. CDR1 SGHTA and CDR2 FQGNSA come from the germline V gene. The CDR3 is 11 residues long. The CDR3 DNA sequence: TGTGCCAGCAGCCCACGGAGGCCGCAGTATTTT. It is translated as CASSPRRPQYF.

The J gene is TRBJ1-5, the V gene TRBV5-5, with D perhaps matching TRBD1 (5 bases). The CDR3 length is 15 residues. Germline CDR1 is SGHKS and CDR2 is YYEKEE (reference sequence). V lost 1 base to trimming and J lost 6 bases, with 14 bases between them. CDR3 DNA: TGTGCCAGCAGCTTGACAGGATCCCCCCCTCAGCCCCAGCATTTT. Its translation is CASSLTGSPPQPQHF.

V usage is TRBV10-3 and J usage is TRBJ1-4; D is unresolved. V was pared by 6 bases and J by 0 bases, with 11 bases between. The germline gives CDR1 ENHRY, CDR2 SYGVKD. The CDR3 spans 15 residues. CDR3 in amino acids: CAISRLNTTNEKLFF. The DNA of the CDR3 is TGTGCCATCAGCCGACTGAACACAACTAATGAAAAACTGTTTTTT.

There are a few counts of this clone. The chain is built from TRBV10-3 and TRBJ2-5, with a possible D match to TRBD1 (5 bases). CDR1 is ENHRY and CDR2 is SYGVKD in the germline V gene. Trimming stripped 1 base from V and 4 bases from J, with 7 bases between. The CDR3 runs to 13 residues. The CDR3 region is CAISELGAETQYF. The CDR3 DNA follows: TGTGCCATCAGTGAGTTAGGGGCAGAGACCCAGTACTTC.

The chain employs TRBV10-1 and TRBJ1-1, with 7 bases identical to TRBD1. From germline, CDR1 is WNHNN and CDR2 SYGVQD (reference sequence). V dropped 8 bases and J dropped 4; count of bases not matched to a gene: 7. There are 13 residues in the CDR3. The CDR3 region has the DNA TGCGCCAGCGGGGGACAGAAGAGCACTGAAGCTTTCTTT. Translation: CASGGQKSTEAFF.

This sequence joins TRBV7-3 and TRBJ2-2, with D possibly matching TRBD1 (5 bases). This CDR3 has 14 amino acids. From germline, CDR1 is SGHTA and CDR2 FQGTGA. Trimming pared 4 bases from V and 0 bases from J, leaving 6 bases between. CDR3 nucleotides: TGTGCCAGCAGCTCCAGGGCGAACACCGGGGAGCTGTTTTTT. It yields the protein CASSSRANTGELFF.

The chain couples TRBV6-5 to TRBJ1-1; 7 bases map to TRBD1. Germline V gene lookup returns CDR1 MNHEY and CDR2 SVGAGI. V gave up 6 bases and J gave up 0 bases; unmatched junction bases: 4. This CDR3 region has 14 residues. The CDR3 region has the DNA TGTGCCAGCAGACGGACAGGAATGAACACTGAAGCTTTCTTT. Translation: CASRRTGMNTEAFF.

The gene calls are TRBV9 and TRBJ1-1; D unresolved. Trimming took off 4 bases at V and 3 bases at J, with 10 bases between the two ends. This CDR3 has 13 residues. Germline assignment: CDR1 SGDLS and CDR2 YYNGEE. The CDR3: CASSLSWDTEAFF. CDR3 coding DNA: TGTGCCAGCAGCCTGTCTTGGGACACTGAAGCTTTCTTT.

As DNA, the CDR3 is TGTGCCAGCAGTACGACATTCTCTGGAAACACCATATATTTT. Encoded protein: CASSTTFSGNTIYF. The V and J genes are TRBV6-5 and TRBJ1-3, with D unclear. CDR1 and CDR2 (germline): MNHEY, SVGAGI. The CDR3 has 14 residues. V lost 5 bases, J lost 0 bases, and 8 bases lay in between.

The V and J genes are TRBV7-3 and TRBJ2-3; 7 nucleotides agree with TRBD2. This CDR3 is built from 15 residues. The J segment lost 6 bases and the V segment lost 2 bases, leaving 8 bases of the junction unmatched. CDR1 and CDR2 (germline): SGHTA, FQGTGA. CDR3 DNA: TGTGCCAGCAGCTTAGAGGGCGGGGGTCCCGATACGCAGTATTTT. Translated: CASSLEGGGPDTQYF.

The chain has TRBV5-4 and TRBJ1-3, with no clear D. CDR1 and CDR2 (germline): SGHNT, YYREEE (reference sequence). V was clipped by 4 bases and J by 2 bases, with 10 bases between them. The CDR3 is 14 amino acids. The CDR3 sequence: CASSALDAGNTIYF. The CDR3 nucleotides are TGTGCCAGCAGCGCACTGGACGCTGGAAACACCATATATTTT.

The chain joins TRBV28 to TRBJ2-6; D gene ambiguous. The CDR3 is 16 residues long. The V end lost 5 bases, the J end lost 0 bases, and 11 bases lay between the germline ends. CDR1 and CDR2 from the germline V gene are MDHEN and SYDVKM. CDR3 bases: TGTGCCAGCAGTCCGCCCCGGTCCTCTGGGGCCAACGTCCTGACTTTC. It translates to CASSPPRSSGANVLTF.

In this sample, this clone turned up once. The chain links TRBV4-1 to TRBJ2-5; 8 bases align to TRBD1. Germline trimming cut 3 bases from V and 1 base from J; bases unmatched to any gene: 4. The CDR3 is 15 amino acids. In germline, CDR1 is MGHRA, CDR2 YSYEKL. The CDR3 nucleotides are TGCGCCAGCAGCCACCCCGGGACAGGCCAAGAGACCCAGTACTTC. Translated, it gives CASSHPGTGQETQYF.

The chain couples TRBV2 to TRBJ1-5; 8 positions match TRBD1. The junction had 6 bases not matched to a gene; V was cut back by 6 bases and J by 2 bases. The CDR3 has 15 amino acids. CDR1 is SNHLY and CDR2 is FYNNEI in the germline V gene. The CDR3 loop reads CASSLDRAGNQPQHF. The CDR3 DNA reads TGTGCCAGCAGCCTGGACAGGGCGGGCAATCAGCCCCAGCATTTT.

The V call is TRBV5-4, the J call TRBJ1-1; D gene uncertain. Per germline, CDR1 SGHNT and CDR2 YYREEE (reference sequence). The CDR3 sequence is 15 residues long. The ends were cut back, 4 bases at V and 1 base at J, with 14 bases in the middle. The CDR3 nucleotides are TGTGCCAGCAGCCTACAAATGACGGCGAACACTGAAGCTTTCTTT. Amino acid sequence: CASSLQMTANTEAFF.

The chain carries TRBV14 and TRBJ2-3; D remains ambiguous. The CDR3 has 15 residues. V was cut by 1 base and J by 2 bases, with 10 bases left in between. Germline V gene lookup returns CDR1 SGHDN and CDR2 FVKESK. The CDR3 DNA reads as TGTGCCAGCAGCCAAGGTTTACACATCACAGATACGCAGTATTTT. Encoded protein: CASSQGLHITDTQYF. Combining the CDR3 with reference TRBV14 and TRBJ2-3 gives the whole variable domain EAGVTQFPSHSVIEKGQTVTLRCDPISGHDNLYWYRRVMGKEIKFLLHFVKESKQDESGMPNNRFLAERTGGTYSTLKVQPAELEDSGVYFCASSQGLHITDTQYFGPGTRLTVL.